This is a list of T cell receptor beta chains from one sample in a study of Graves' ophthalmopathy and Graves' hyperthyroidism. One entry per CDR3 protein, called by TCRdb with MiXCR from the multiplex PCR reads. This table holds about 400,000 distinct CDR3 sequences, 15% to 20% found once. Sequenced sample: peripheral blood. The origin of the receptors is a woman between 18 and 29 years old with Graves' ophthalmopathy. Each CDR3 is given without its conserved first and last residue.

v_gene: TRBV6-1
j_gene: TRBJ2-2
CDR3aa: ASKNPVPGSGGELF

v_gene: TRBV5-1
j_gene: TRBJ2-7
CDR3aa: ASSGRTAYEQY

v_gene: TRBV20-1
j_gene: TRBJ2-7
CDR3aa: SSGTSYEQY

v_gene: TRBV15
j_gene: TRBJ1-1
CDR3aa: ATSKHGDRGTTEAF

v_gene: TRBV12-3/TRBV12-4
j_gene: TRBJ1-1
CDR3aa: ATTASRPKRDRGQAF

v_gene: TRBV12-3/TRBV12-4
j_gene: TRBJ1-1
CDR3aa: ASRTGGAGTEAF

v_gene: TRBV5-1
j_gene: TRBJ1-3
CDR3aa: ASSFSPGQNTIY

v_gene: TRBV5-5
j_gene: TRBJ1-5
CDR3aa: ASSFRVRSSNQPQH

v_gene: TRBV7-2
j_gene: TRBJ1-4
CDR3aa: ASSLAFREKLF

v_gene: TRBV7-2
j_gene: TRBJ1-1
CDR3aa: ASSLPGQEDTEAF

v_gene: TRBV28
j_gene: TRBJ2-7
CDR3aa: ASSLSLDRGVSYEQY

v_gene: TRBV27
j_gene: TRBJ2-7
CDR3aa: ASSLDPLRDEQY

v_gene: TRBV7-3
j_gene: TRBJ2-2
CDR3aa: ASSLSSTGELF

v_gene: TRBV6-5
j_gene: TRBJ1-1
CDR3aa: ASSSARRGTEAF

v_gene: TRBV20-1
j_gene: TRBJ2-7
CDR3aa: SAWDGVSYEQY

v_gene: TRBV6-4
j_gene: TRBJ2-2
CDR3aa: ASSEQGPGELF

v_gene: TRBV12-3/TRBV12-4
j_gene: TRBJ1-2
CDR3aa: ASSPRGAPSVNYGYT

v_gene: TRBV29-1
j_gene: TRBJ2-5
CDR3aa: SVEDPTTLAGGPQETQY

v_gene: TRBV6-5
j_gene: TRBJ1-2
CDR3aa: ASSYRAGVGYGYT

v_gene: TRBV6-2/TRBV6-3
j_gene: TRBJ2-7
CDR3aa: ASSLPYRGLATSYEQY

v_gene: TRBV27
j_gene: TRBJ2-2
CDR3aa: ASSSGTDTGELF

v_gene: TRBV7-8
j_gene: TRBJ2-5
CDR3aa: ASSPILDRAFQETQY

v_gene: TRBV12-3/TRBV12-4
j_gene: TRBJ2-5
CDR3aa: TLRFQETQY

v_gene: TRBV29-1
j_gene: TRBJ2-2
CDR3aa: SVGEVSGELF

v_gene: TRBV28
j_gene: TRBJ2-7
CDR3aa: ASRFAGDYEQY

v_gene: TRBV11-2
j_gene: TRBJ1-2
CDR3aa: ASSDRTRGLGVSNYGYT

v_gene: TRBV29-1
j_gene: TRBJ1-2
CDR3aa: SVAGAPPYGYT

v_gene: TRBV28
j_gene: TRBJ2-2
CDR3aa: ASSYRVDPNTGELF

v_gene: TRBV28
j_gene: TRBJ2-7
CDR3aa: ASSGTPGYEQY

v_gene: TRBV9
j_gene: TRBJ2-3
CDR3aa: ASSGAGAHTDTQY

v_gene: TRBV6-1
j_gene: TRBJ2-7
CDR3aa: ASRFGTGGSGEQY

v_gene: TRBV29-1
j_gene: TRBJ1-1
CDR3aa: SATEGDEGLSF

v_gene: TRBV11-2
j_gene: TRBJ1-6
CDR3aa: ASSGGNSPLH

v_gene: TRBV12-5
j_gene: TRBJ1-1
CDR3aa: ASGVGNTEAF

v_gene: TRBV7-3
j_gene: TRBJ2-4
CDR3aa: ASSFSGTENIQY

v_gene: TRBV7-3
j_gene: TRBJ2-5
CDR3aa: ASSITGFKGETQY

v_gene: TRBV30
j_gene: TRBJ1-3
CDR3aa: ACRRWDLSLSGNTIY

v_gene: TRBV15
j_gene: TRBJ1-3
CDR3aa: ATSLVGAPKGNTIY

v_gene: TRBV19
j_gene: TRBJ1-5
CDR3aa: ASSQRQGSQPQH

v_gene: TRBV10-2
j_gene: TRBJ1-5
CDR3aa: ASSGGPNQPQH

v_gene: TRBV7-2
j_gene: TRBJ2-5
CDR3aa: ASSLVPKAGGQETQY

v_gene: TRBV6-2/TRBV6-3
j_gene: TRBJ2-7
CDR3aa: ASSRLAGAYEQY

v_gene: TRBV6-1
j_gene: TRBJ2-5
CDR3aa: ASRPPIGQGGETQY

v_gene: TRBV28
j_gene: TRBJ2-5
CDR3aa: ASSSGERTEGTQY

v_gene: TRBV7-2
j_gene: TRBJ2-4
CDR3aa: ASSPRQGANEGIQY

v_gene: TRBV30
j_gene: TRBJ2-5
CDR3aa: AWSELTRGKETQY

v_gene: TRBV6-2/TRBV6-3
j_gene: TRBJ2-2
CDR3aa: ASSPRGGYTGELF

v_gene: TRBV6-5
j_gene: TRBJ2-7
CDR3aa: ASSYSVGSEQY

v_gene: TRBV29-1
j_gene: TRBJ2-2
CDR3aa: SVGNARYTGELF

v_gene: TRBV30
j_gene: TRBJ2-2
CDR3aa: AWSDGQGVGELF

v_gene: TRBV9
j_gene: TRBJ1-6
CDR3aa: ASSAHNSPLH

v_gene: TRBV7-9
j_gene: TRBJ1-5
CDR3aa: ASSFGRGGNQPQH

v_gene: TRBV6-5
j_gene: TRBJ2-2
CDR3aa: ASIGEGELF

v_gene: TRBV28
j_gene: TRBJ2-5
CDR3aa: ASSARGWQETQY

v_gene: TRBV6-5
j_gene: TRBJ2-5
CDR3aa: ASSYFAGGGETQY

v_gene: TRBV6-1
j_gene: TRBJ1-1
CDR3aa: ASLSGSEAF

v_gene: TRBV15
j_gene: TRBJ2-5
CDR3aa: ASGQGAGGTQY

v_gene: TRBV6-1
j_gene: TRBJ1-2
CDR3aa: ASSAGGSGYT

v_gene: TRBV12-3/TRBV12-4
j_gene: TRBJ1-5
CDR3aa: ASSAGTGMSNQPQH